One and the same sample provided the 5 T cell receptor beta chains below, sequenced in a study of CD8 T cells in ankylosing spondylitis (dated by TCRdb to 2016 to 2017). Antigens of these TCRs are unknown. General findings and caveats noted by the study authors: A TCR beta motif of fewer than 10 highly homologous amino acid variants appeared characteristic of blood from ankylosing spondylitis patients.

Library generation was performed with 5' RACE. TCRdb names Illumina HiSeq 2500 as the instrument used. In-frame beta chains were kept once TCRdb had trimmed the public reads at Q25 with fastp and called clones with MiXCR. Each CDR3 protein appears once, grouped with its most common genes and DNA. The sample profile shows 470,000 or so distinct CDR3 sequences; 25% to 30% of them were found once. About 0.9% of the sample is in the top ten clones. What was sequenced was blood, either unsorted or a sorted T cell fraction (not recorded which). The origin of the receptors is a male donor with ankylosing spondylitis.

The chain carries TRBV5-1 and TRBJ1-2; no firm D call. The V end lost 2 bases, the J end lost 8 bases, and 13 bases lay between the germline ends. This CDR3 contains 13 residues. CDR1 is SGHRS, CDR2 YFSETQ, per germline. The DNA of the CDR3 is TGCGCCAGCAGCTTCGAGACGGTGGAAGGCTACACCTTC. This sequence encodes CASSFETVEGYTF.

The chain couples TRBV12-5 to TRBJ1-1; possibly TRBD1 for D (5 bases). The CDR3 has 14 amino acids. The V end lost 6 bases, the J end lost 6 bases, and 17 bases lay between the germline ends. CDR1 LGHNT and CDR2 FRNRAP come from the germline V gene. Written as DNA, the CDR3 is TGTGCTAGTGGCAGTGGGACGTGGATGGCTGAAGCTTTCTTT. Protein sequence: CASGSGTWMAEAFF.

Only a few counts were recorded for this clonotype. CDR3 bases: TGTGCCAGCAGCTTCAGGGGGGATCAGCCCCAGCATTTT. Translation: CASSFRGDQPQHF. The chain recombines TRBV7-2 with TRBJ1-5; 7 nucleotides align to TRBD1. CDR1 and CDR2 (germline): SGHTA, FQGNSA. Unmatched junction bases numbered 1, after V lost 3 bases and J lost 5 bases. There are 13 residues in the CDR3.

The chain couples TRBV4-2 to TRBJ1-6; D not resolved. Trimming removed 1 base from V and 7 bases from J, with 11 bases in between. Germline loops: CDR1 LGHNA, CDR2 YNFKEQ. The CDR3 consists of 15 residues. DNA of the CDR3: TGTGCCAGCAGCCAAGTCGGAGGGAACAATTCACCCCTCCACTTT. It codes for CASSQVGGNNSPLHF.

V and J are TRBV5-8 and TRBJ2-3, with D perhaps matching TRBD2 (6 bases). The CDR3 spans 12 residues. Trimming cost V 3 bases and J 8 bases, with 10 bases left between them. In germline, CDR1 is SGHTS, CDR2 YDEGEE. In nucleotides, the CDR3 is TGTGCCAGCAGCTCTTCTAGCGCTACGCAGTATTTT. Protein sequence: CASSSSSATQYF.